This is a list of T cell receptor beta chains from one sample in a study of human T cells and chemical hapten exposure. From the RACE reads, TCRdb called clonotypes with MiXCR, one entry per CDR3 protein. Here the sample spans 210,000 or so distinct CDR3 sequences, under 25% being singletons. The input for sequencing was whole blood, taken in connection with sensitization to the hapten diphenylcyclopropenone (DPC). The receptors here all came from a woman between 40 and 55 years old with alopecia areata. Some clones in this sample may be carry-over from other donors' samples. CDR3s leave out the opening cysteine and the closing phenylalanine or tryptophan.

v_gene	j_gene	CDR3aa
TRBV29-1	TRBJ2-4	SVEEVNIQY
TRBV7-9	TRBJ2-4	ASSPDRGRNIQY
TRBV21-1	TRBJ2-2	ASSKVGGLAGVGELF
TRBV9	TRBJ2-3	ASSPRVGVYTDTQY
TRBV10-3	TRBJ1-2	AISEGREGNGYT
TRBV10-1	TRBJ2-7	AGRGYEQY
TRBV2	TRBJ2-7	ASSYDSTGESLYEQY
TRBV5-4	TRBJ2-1	ASSLAGPPQQQF
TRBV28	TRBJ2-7	ASSSLRDRTYEQY
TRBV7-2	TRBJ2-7	ASSPWTSGVYEQY
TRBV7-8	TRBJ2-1	ASSLVGGLHIRNEQF
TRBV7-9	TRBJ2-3	ASSLDDTQY
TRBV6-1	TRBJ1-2	ASSPGQGAPHT
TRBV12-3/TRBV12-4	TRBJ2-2	ASSFWTGELF
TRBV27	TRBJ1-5	ASSEQGQPQH
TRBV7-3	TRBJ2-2	ASSLTKGSGELF